These T cell receptor beta chains were read from a single sample in a study of beta chain features in type 1 diabetes. Using immunoSEQ multiplex PCR, the repertoire was profiled, and TCRdb retains in-frame clones only, with some absent. The sample lists approximately 330,000 clones; more than 9.5% were seen once. The sequenced sample consisted of naive CD4+ T cells from blood. Receptors originate from a woman in her 30s in good health. CDR3s include the opening cysteine and the closing phenylalanine or tryptophan. Fields, in order: V gene, J gene, D gene, clone size, CDR3 DNA, CDR3 protein. D genes are given only for firm matches. Size is omitted from some rows. Given values are once, few, many or a class for expanded clones.

>TRBV6-9|TRBJ1-5|TRBD1|NA
TGTGCCAGCAGTTACCGGACAGGGGGCGGTCAGCCCCAGCATTTT
CASSYRTGGGQPQHF
>TRBV5-6|TRBJ2-1|TRBD1|few
TGTGCCAGCAGCTTGGGTGGGACAGGGCGGTACAATGAGCAGTTCTTC
CASSLGGTGRYNEQFF
>TRBV28|TRBJ2-3|NA|few
TGTGCCAGCAGTTACCCGGGAACTAGCACAGATACGCAGTATTTT
CASSYPGTSTDTQYF
>TRBV11-2|TRBJ1-5|NA|NA
TGTGCCAGCAGCCGTGCAAGCCGAGAGAGCCCCCAGCATTTT
CASSRASRESPQHF
>TRBV25-1|TRBJ1-5|NA|NA
TGTGCCAGCAGTCGAGGATCCAATCAGCCCCAGCATTTT
CASSRGSNQPQHF
>TRBV9|TRBJ1-3|TRBD1|few
TGTGCCAGCAGCCCGAACAGGGGTGGAAACACCATATATTTT
CASSPNRGGNTIYF
>TRBV4-2|TRBJ1-2|TRBD1|NA
TGTGCCAGCAGCCAAAGGACAGGGGGCTATGGCTACACCTTC
CASSQRTGGYGYTF
>TRBV7-2|TRBJ2-5|TRBD2|few
TGTGCCAGCAGCTTAGGGCTAGCGGGAGCCCAAGAGACCCAGTACTTC
CASSLGLAGAQETQYF
>TRBV5-4|TRBJ2-3|TRBD2|few
TGTGCCAGCAGCTTGCGACTAGCGGGGGCCACAGATACGCAGTATTTT
CASSLRLAGATDTQYF
>TRBV29-1|TRBJ2-7|TRBD1|NA
TGCAGCGTGAATACGGACAGGGCTGGGTCCTACGAGCAGTACTTC
CSVNTDRAGSYEQYF
>TRBV5-1|TRBJ2-7|TRBD2|NA
TGCGCCAGCAGCTTGGCTCTAGCGGGAAACGAGCAGTACTTC
CASSLALAGNEQYF
>TRBV28|TRBJ2-2|NA|NA
TGTGCCACTCAGGGTCCGGATTCAGGCACCGGGGAGCTGTTTTTT
CATQGPDSGTGELFF
>TRBV9|TRBJ1-4|TRBD1|few
TGTGCCAGCAGCGGATTGACAGGGAACGGGTATGAAAAACTGTTTTTT
CASSGLTGNGYEKLFF
>TRBV7-9|TRBJ2-3|NA|NA
TGTGCCGGGAGACATCTTAGCGATCGAGATACGCAGTATTTT
CAGRHLSDRDTQYF
>TRBV28|TRBJ2-5|NA|few
TGTGCCAGCAGTTTAAGCGGCCCAGAGACCCAGTACTTC
CASSLSGPETQYF
>TRBV6-5|TRBJ2-3|NA|NA
TGTGCCAGCAGTTACTCGGGCTTGTCGAGCGATACGCAGTATTTT
CASSYSGLSSDTQYF
>TRBV5-4|TRBJ2-7|TRBD1|few
TGTGCCAGCAGCCGACAGGGGGTTCCTCACGAGCAGTACTTC
CASSRQGVPHEQYF
>TRBV14|TRBJ2-7|NA|few
TGTGCCAGCAGCCAGAGGGGGTCCTACGAGCAGTACTTC
CASSQRGSYEQYF
>TRBV14|TRBJ2-2|NA|few
TGTGCCAGCAGTGGACACCTGACGAACACCGGGGAGCTGTTTTTT
CASSGHLTNTGELFF
>TRBV30|TRBJ2-5|TRBD2|NA
TGTGCCTGGGGGACTAGCGGACAAGAGACCCAGTACTTC
CAWGTSGQETQYF
>TRBV5-4|TRBJ2-1|TRBD2|few
TGTGCCAGCAGCAGAAGGACTAGCGCCTACAATGAGCAGTTCTTC
CASSRRTSAYNEQFF
>TRBV7-9|TRBJ1-5|TRBD1|NA
TGTGCCAGCAGCTCCGGGACAGATGGCAATCAGCCCCAGCATTTT
CASSSGTDGNQPQHF
>TRBV7-9|TRBJ2-1|TRBD2|NA
TGTGCCAGCAGCTTTACTAGCGGGAGTACAAATGAGCAGTTCTTC
CASSFTSGSTNEQFF
>TRBV27|TRBJ2-4|TRBD2|NA
TGTGCCAGCACCAGACTAGCGGAGTTAGCCAAAAACATTCAGTACTTC
CASTRLAELAKNIQYF
>TRBV19|TRBJ2-6|TRBD2|NA
TGTGCCAGTAGTACCCTAGCGGGAGTTGTGGGGGCCAACGTCCTGACTTTC
CASSTLAGVVGANVLTF
>TRBV6-5|TRBJ2-6|NA|few
TGTGCCGCGGCGGGGACTGGGGCCAACGTCCTGACTTTC
CAAAGTGANVLTF
>TRBV28|TRBJ2-5|NA|NA
TGTGCCAGCAGTGAAACTACCATTCCAGAGACCCAGTACTTC
CASSETTIPETQYF
>TRBV28|TRBJ2-7|TRBD2|few
TGTGCCAGCAGTTTAGTACTAGCGGGAGGTTACGAGCAGTACTTC
CASSLVLAGGYEQYF
>TRBV29-1|TRBJ1-1|NA|NA
TGCAGCGTTGAAAGGACACGCCCGAACACTGAAGCTTTCTTT
CSVERTRPNTEAFF
>TRBV28|TRBJ1-3|TRBD1|NA
TGTGCCAGCAGCTGGGGGACAGGTCTGGGAAACACCATATATTTT
CASSWGTGLGNTIYF
>TRBV19|TRBJ2-7|TRBD1|NA
TGTGCCAGTAGCGGGACAGGGGAGGGGAGCGAGCAGTACTTC
CASSGTGEGSEQYF
>TRBV5-1|TRBJ2-7|TRBD1|NA
TGCGCCAGCAGCAGCTCCGGGACAGGGCTCTACGAGCAGTACTTC
CASSSSGTGLYEQYF
>TRBV9|TRBJ2-4|TRBD2|NA
TGTGCCAGCAGCGTAGTGGGGGAGGGAAACATTCAGTACTTC
CASSVVGEGNIQYF
>TRBV21-1|TRBJ2-7|NA|few
TGTGCCAGCAGCAAAGCAGCGGGGGACTCATTCCCCTACGAGCAGTACTTC
CASSKAAGDSFPYEQYF
>TRBV29-1|TRBJ1-1|NA|NA
TGCAGCGTACTTGACAGGAACACTGAAGCTTTCTTT
CSVLDRNTEAFF
>TRBV30|TRBJ1-2|TRBD1|few
TGTGCCTGGGAACAGGGGGCGGCTAACTATGGCTACACCTTC
CAWEQGAANYGYTF